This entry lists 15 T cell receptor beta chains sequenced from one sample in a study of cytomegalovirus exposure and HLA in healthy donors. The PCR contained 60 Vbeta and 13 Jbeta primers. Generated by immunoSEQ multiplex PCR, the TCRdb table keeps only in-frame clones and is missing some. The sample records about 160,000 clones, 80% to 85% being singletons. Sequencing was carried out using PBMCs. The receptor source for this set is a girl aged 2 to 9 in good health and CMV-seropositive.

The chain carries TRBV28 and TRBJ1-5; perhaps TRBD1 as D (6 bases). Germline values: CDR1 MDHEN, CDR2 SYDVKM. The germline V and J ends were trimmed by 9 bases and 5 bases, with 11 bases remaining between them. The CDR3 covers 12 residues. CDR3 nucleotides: TGTGCCAGACGGTCAGGGGATCAGCCCCAGCATTTT. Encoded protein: CARRSGDQPQHF.

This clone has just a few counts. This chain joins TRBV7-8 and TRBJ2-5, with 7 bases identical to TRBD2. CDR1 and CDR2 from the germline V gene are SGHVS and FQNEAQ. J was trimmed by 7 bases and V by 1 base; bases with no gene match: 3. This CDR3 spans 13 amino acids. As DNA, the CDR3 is TGTGCCAGCAGCTTAGGCTCGGGAGGGACCCAGTACTTC. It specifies CASSLGSGGTQYF.

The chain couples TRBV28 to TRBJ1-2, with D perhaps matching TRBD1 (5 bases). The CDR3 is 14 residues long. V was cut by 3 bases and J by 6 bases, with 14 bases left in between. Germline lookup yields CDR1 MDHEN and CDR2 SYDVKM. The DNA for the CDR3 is TGTGCCAGCAGTTTGGTTCGGGGGAGTAATGGCTACACCTTC. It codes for CASSLVRGSNGYTF.

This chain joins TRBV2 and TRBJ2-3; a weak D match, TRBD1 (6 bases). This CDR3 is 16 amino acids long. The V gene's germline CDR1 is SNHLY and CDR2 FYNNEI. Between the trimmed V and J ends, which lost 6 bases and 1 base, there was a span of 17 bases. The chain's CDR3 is CASSRPLGAGTDTQYF. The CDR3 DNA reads TGTGCCAGCAGCCGCCCTTTGGGGGCAGGCACAGATACGCAGTATTTT.

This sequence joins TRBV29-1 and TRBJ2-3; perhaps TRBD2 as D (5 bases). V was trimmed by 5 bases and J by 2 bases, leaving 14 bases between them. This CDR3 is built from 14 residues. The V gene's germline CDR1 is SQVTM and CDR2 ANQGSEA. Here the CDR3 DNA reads TGCAGCGTTCTGGGCGGGCCCAACACAGATACGCAGTATTTT. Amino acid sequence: CSVLGGPNTDTQYF.

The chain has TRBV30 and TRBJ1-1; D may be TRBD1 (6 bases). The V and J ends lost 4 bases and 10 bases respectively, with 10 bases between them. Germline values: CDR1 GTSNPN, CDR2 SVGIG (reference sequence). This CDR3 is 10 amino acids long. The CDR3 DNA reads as TGTGCCTGGAACAGGGCCCCAGCTTTCTTT. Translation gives CAWNRAPAFF.

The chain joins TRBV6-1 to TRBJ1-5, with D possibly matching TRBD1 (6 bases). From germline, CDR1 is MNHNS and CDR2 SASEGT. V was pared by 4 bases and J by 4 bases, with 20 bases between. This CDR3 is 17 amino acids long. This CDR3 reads CASSALLQGRGNQPQHF. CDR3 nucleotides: TGTGCCAGCAGTGCCTTATTACAGGGTAGGGGGAATCAGCCCCAGCATTTT.

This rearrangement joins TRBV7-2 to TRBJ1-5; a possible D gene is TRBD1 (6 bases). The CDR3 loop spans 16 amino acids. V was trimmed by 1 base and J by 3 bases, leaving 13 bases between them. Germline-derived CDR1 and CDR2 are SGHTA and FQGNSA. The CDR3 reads CASSLVGGRINQPQHF. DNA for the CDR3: TGTGCCAGCAGCTTAGTGGGGGGGCGGATCAATCAGCCCCAGCATTTT.

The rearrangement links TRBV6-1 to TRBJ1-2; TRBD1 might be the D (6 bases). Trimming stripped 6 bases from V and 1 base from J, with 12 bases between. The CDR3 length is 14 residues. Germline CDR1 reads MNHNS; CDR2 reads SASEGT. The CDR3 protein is CASRHRDRNYGYTF. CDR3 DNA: TGTGCCAGCAGACACAGGGACCGTAACTATGGCTACACCTTC.

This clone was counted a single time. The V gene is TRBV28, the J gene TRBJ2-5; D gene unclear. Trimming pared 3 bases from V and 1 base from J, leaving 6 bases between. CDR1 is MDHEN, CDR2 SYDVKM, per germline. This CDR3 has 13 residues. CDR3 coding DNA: TGTGCCAGCAGTTTCCGGGTCCAAGAGACCCAGTACTTC. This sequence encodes CASSFRVQETQYF.

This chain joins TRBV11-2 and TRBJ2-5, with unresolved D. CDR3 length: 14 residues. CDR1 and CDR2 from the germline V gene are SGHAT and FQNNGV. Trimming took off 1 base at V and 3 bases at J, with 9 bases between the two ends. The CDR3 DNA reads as TGTGCCAGCAGCTTAGGTTTGGCGGAAGAGACCCAGTACTTC. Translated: CASSLGLAEETQYF.

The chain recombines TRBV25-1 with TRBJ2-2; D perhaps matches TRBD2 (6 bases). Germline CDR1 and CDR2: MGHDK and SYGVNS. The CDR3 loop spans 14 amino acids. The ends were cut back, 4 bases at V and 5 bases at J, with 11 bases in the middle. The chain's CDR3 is CASSVTGGTGELFF. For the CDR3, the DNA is TGTGCCAGCAGTGTTACAGGAGGGACCGGGGAGCTGTTTTTT.

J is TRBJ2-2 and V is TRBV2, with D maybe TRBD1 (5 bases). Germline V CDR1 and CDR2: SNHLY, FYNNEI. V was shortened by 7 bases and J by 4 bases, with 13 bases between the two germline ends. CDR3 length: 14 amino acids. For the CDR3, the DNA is TGTGCCAGCATGACCGTTCAGGGCACCGGGGAGCTGTTTTTT. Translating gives CASMTVQGTGELFF.

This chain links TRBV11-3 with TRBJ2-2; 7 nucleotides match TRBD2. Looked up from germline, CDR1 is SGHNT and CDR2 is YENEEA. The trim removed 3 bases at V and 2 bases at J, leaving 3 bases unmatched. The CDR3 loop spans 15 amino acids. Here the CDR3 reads CASSFRLANTGELFF. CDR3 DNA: TGTGCCAGCAGCTTCAGACTAGCCAACACCGGGGAGCTGTTTTTT.

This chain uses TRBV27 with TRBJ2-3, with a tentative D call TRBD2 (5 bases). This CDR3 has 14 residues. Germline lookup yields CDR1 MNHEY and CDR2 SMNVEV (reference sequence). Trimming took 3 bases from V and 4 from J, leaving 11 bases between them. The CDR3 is CASSFDYRADTQYF. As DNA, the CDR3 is TGTGCCAGCAGTTTCGACTACCGGGCAGATACGCAGTATTTT.